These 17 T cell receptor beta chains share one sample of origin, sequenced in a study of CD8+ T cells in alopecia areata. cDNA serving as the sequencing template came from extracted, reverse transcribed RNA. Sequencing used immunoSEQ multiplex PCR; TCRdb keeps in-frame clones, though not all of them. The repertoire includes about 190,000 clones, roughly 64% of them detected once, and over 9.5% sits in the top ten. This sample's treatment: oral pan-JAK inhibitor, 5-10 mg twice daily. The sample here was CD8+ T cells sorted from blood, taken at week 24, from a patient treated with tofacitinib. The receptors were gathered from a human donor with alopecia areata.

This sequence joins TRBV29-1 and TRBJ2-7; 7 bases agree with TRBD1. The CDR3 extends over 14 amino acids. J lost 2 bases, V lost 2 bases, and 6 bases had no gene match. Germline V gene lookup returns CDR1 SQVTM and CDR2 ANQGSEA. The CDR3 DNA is TGCAGCGTTGAAACACAGGGGTCCACCTACGAGCAGTACTTC. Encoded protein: CSVETQGSTYEQYF.

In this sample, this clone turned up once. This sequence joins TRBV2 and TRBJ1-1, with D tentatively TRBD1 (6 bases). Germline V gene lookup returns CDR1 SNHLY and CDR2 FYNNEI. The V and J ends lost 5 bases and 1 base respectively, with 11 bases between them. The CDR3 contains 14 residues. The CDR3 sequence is CASSLTDRNTEAFF. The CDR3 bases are TGTGCCAGCAGTCTGACGGACAGGAACACTGAAGCTTTCTTT.

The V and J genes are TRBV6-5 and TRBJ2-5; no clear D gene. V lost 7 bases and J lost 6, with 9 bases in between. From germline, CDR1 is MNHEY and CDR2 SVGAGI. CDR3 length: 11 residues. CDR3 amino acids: CASTHVKTQYF. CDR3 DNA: TGTGCCAGCACCCACGTAAAGACCCAGTACTTC.

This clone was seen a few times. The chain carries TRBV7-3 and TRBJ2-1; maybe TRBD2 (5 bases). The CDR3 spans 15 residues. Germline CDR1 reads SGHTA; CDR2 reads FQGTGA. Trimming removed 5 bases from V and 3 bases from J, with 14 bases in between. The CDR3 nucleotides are TGTGCCAGCAGCCCCGTGGCGGGCGGCTACAATGAGCAGTTCTTC. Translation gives CASSPVAGGYNEQFF.

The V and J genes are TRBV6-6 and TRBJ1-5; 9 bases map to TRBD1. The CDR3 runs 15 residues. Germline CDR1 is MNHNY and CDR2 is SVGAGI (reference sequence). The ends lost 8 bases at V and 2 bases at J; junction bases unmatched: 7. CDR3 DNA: TGTGCCAGCGTTACGGACAGGGGAGGCAATCAGCCCCAGCATTTT. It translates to CASVTDRGGNQPQHF.

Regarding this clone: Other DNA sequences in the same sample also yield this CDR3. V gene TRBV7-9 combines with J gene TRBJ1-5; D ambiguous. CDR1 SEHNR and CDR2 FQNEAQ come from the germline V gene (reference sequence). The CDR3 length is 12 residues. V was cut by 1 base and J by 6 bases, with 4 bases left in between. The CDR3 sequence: CASSLDSQPQHF. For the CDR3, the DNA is TGTGCCAGCAGCTTAGATTCTCAGCCCCAGCATTTT.

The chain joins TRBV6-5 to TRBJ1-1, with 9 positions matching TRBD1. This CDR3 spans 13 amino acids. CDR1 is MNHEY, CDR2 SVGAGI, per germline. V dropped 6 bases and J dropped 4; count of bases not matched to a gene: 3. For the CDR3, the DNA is TGTGCCAGCAGGACAGGGGGACTCACTGAAGCTTTCTTT. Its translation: CASRTGGLTEAFF.

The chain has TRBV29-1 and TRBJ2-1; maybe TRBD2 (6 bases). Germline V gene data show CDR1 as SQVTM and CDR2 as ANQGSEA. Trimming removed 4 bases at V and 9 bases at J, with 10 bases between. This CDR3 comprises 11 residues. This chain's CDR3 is CSVGVGGEQFF. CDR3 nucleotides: TGCAGCGTTGGGGTGGGGGGTGAGCAGTTCTTC.

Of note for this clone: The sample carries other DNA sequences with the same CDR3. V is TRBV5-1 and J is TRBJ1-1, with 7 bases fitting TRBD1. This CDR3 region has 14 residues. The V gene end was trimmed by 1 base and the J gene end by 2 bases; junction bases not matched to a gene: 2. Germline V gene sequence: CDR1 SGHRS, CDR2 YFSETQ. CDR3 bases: TGCGCCAGCAGCTTGTGGACAGGAAACACTGAAGCTTTCTTT. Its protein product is CASSLWTGNTEAFF.

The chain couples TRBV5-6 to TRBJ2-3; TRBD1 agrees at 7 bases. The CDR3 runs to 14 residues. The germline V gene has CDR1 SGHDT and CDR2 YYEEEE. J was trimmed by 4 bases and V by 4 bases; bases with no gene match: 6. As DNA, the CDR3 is TGTGCCAGCAGCCTCGACAGGGACCCAGATACGCAGTATTTT. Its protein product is CASSLDRDPDTQYF.

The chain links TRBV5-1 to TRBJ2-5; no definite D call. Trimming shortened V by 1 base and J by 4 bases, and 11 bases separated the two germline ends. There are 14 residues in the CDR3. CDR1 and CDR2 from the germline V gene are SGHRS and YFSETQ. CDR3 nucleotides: TGCGCCAGCAGCTTGATTCCGAGTGGAGAGACCCAGTACTTC. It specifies CASSLIPSGETQYF.

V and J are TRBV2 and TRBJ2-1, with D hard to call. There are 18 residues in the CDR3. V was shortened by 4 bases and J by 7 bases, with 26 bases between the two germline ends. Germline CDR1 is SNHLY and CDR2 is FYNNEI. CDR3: CASSVILRTHYLKNEQFF. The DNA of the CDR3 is TGTGCCAGCAGTGTTATCCTCAGGACCCATTACCTCAAGAATGAGCAGTTCTTC.

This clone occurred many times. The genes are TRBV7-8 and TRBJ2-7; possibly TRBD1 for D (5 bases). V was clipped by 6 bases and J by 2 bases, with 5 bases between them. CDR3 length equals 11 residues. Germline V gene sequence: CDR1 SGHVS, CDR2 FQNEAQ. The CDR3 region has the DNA TGTGCCAGCAGACAGGCCTACGAGCAGTACTTC. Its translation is CASRQAYEQYF.

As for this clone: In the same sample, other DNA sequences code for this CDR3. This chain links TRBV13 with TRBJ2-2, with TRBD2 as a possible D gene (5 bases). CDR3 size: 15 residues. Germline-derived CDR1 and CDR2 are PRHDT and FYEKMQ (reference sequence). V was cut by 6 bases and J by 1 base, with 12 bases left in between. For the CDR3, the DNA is TGTGCCAGCAGACCGGGATCCCGGAACACCGGGGAGCTGTTTTTT. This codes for CASRPGSRNTGELFF.

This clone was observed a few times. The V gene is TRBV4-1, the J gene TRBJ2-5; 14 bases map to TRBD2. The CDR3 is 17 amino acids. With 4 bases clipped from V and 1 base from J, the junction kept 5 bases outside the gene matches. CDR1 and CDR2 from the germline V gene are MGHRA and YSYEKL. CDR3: CASSPEGTSGGQETQYF. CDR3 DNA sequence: TGCGCCAGCAGCCCCGAAGGGACTAGCGGGGGCCAAGAGACCCAGTACTTC.

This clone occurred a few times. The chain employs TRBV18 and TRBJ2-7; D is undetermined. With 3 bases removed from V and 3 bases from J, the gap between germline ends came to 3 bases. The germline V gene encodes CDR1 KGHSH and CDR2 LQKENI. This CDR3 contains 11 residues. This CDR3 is CASSPGYEQYF. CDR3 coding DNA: TGTGCCAGCTCACCCGGCTACGAGCAGTACTTC.

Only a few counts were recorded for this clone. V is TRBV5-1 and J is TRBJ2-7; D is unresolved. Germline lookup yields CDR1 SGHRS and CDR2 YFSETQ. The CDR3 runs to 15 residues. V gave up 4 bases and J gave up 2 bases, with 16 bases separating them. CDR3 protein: CASSPHEYSTYEQYF. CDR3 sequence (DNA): TGCGCCAGCAGCCCCCATGAGTACAGTACCTACGAGCAGTACTTC.